The present T cell receptor beta chain was sequenced within a study of blood T cell repertoires in COVID-19. Across the study: Researchers got acute and convalescent COVID-19 samples from the United States, Italy and Spain. T cells, B-cell-depleted T cells, or PBMCs provided the cDNA or gDNA that served as material.

V dropped 2 bases and J dropped 5 bases, with 9 bases sitting between them. Germline CDR1 and CDR2: MNHEY and SVGEGT. There are 13 residues in the CDR3. Authors' processing steps: The authors estimated nucleated cell counts from reference gene primer amplification. Assay used: immunoSEQ multiplex PCR; TCRdb lists only in-frame clones, some missing. The DNA was the basis for D and trimming; V, J and clone size are from that table. The sample holds about 250,000 clones, 85% seen once. Input material: peripheral blood. The chain is built from TRBV6-2 or TRBV6-3 and TRBJ1-1; D is uncertain. The sequence was obtained from a man aged 50 to 59 with active or convalescent COVID-19. The CDR3 DNA follows: TGTGCCAGCAGTTACCCGTCCGAGACTGAAGCTTTCTTT. The encoded protein is CASSYPSETEAFF.